These 15 T cell receptor beta chains originate from one sample sequenced in a study of a mutant IDH1 vaccine in newly diagnosed glioma. Regarding time point: baseline, week 1 (first vaccination visit). As for treatment: pre-vaccination baseline after standard-of-care therapy. The protocol was immunoSEQ multiplex PCR, while the TCRdb copy is restricted to in-frame clones and leaves out a portion. The table lists tens of thousands of clones, 80% to 90% of them singletons, with roughly 2.6% in the top ten. The sample in question was PBMCs, obtained from a glioma patient treated with radiotherapy, temozolomide or both. The source of these receptors is a man between 25 and 39 years old with glioma.

The genes are TRBV6-5 and TRBJ1-6, with unresolved D. This CDR3 region has 13 residues. CDR1 MNHEY and CDR2 SVGAGI come from the germline V gene. The V and J ends lost 2 bases and 11 bases respectively, with 10 bases between them. CDR3 DNA sequence: TGTGCCAGCAGTTACGGAGGAAGTGCACCCCTCCACTTT. As protein: CASSYGGSAPLHF.

This rearrangement joins TRBV11-2 to TRBJ2-1; TRBD2 matches at 9 bases. With V trimmed by 1 base and J by 9 bases, 7 bases remained unmatched. From germline, CDR1 is SGHAT and CDR2 FQNNGV. The CDR3 covers 15 residues. CDR3 bases: TGTGCCAGCAGCTTAGTGGCGGGGGGGCCGACTGAGCAGTTCTTC. Its translation is CASSLVAGGPTEQFF.

The chain combines TRBV5-1 with TRBJ1-1; D is perhaps TRBD1 (5 bases). Germline assignment: CDR1 SGHRS and CDR2 YFSETQ. This CDR3 region has 13 residues. With 0 bases removed from V and 8 bases from J, the gap between germline ends came to 11 bases. CDR3 bases: TGCGCCAGCAGCTTGGGGTCTGGGACGGAAGCTTTCTTT. This encodes CASSLGSGTEAFF.

This rearrangement joins TRBV5-4 to TRBJ2-1; no definite D call. V lost 0 bases and J 5 bases, leaving 9 bases between the germline ends. The CDR3 contains 14 residues. Germline V gives CDR1 SGHNT, CDR2 YYREEE (reference sequence). The CDR3 loop reads CASSLDLPDNEQFF. CDR3 nucleotides: TGTGCCAGCAGCTTGGATTTACCAGACAATGAGCAGTTCTTC.

V is TRBV5-1 and J is TRBJ2-7, with D hard to call. Per the germline V gene, CDR1 is SGHRS and CDR2 is YFSETQ. The ends were cut back, 2 bases at V and 1 base at J, with 10 bases in the middle. CDR3 size: 14 residues. The CDR3 spells CASSFFDGSYEQYF. The CDR3 DNA follows: TGCGCCAGCAGCTTCTTCGACGGATCCTACGAGCAGTACTTC.

V is TRBV2 and J is TRBJ2-6, with D perhaps given as TRBD1 or TRBD2 (5 bases each). The CDR3 loop spans 17 amino acids. Trimming took 1 base from V and 2 from J, leaving 12 bases between them. Germline V lookup: CDR1 SNHLY, CDR2 FYNNEI. The CDR3: CASSEGGTITGANVLTF. CDR3 DNA sequence: TGTGCCAGCAGTGAAGGGGGGACGATCACTGGGGCCAACGTCCTGACTTTC.

This rearrangement joins TRBV5-1 to TRBJ2-1; 12 positions match TRBD2. Per the germline V gene, CDR1 is SGHRS and CDR2 is YFSETQ. This CDR3 is built from 15 residues. J lost 9 bases, V lost 0 bases, and 4 bases had no gene match. The CDR3 DNA follows: TGCGCCAGCAGCTTGGGACTAGCGGGGGTCGGTGAGCAGTTCTTC. It specifies CASSLGLAGVGEQFF.

The V and J genes are TRBV10-3 and TRBJ1-6; D is uncertain. V was cut by 8 bases and J by 6 bases, with 8 bases left in between. Germline-derived CDR1 and CDR2 are ENHRY and SYGVKD. The CDR3 sequence is 12 residues long. The CDR3 nucleotides are TGTGCCATCGGGCGGGCTAATTCACCCCTCCACTTT. Translated: CAIGRANSPLHF.

The rearrangement links TRBV2 to TRBJ2-7, with D unclear. This CDR3 is built from 13 residues. Between the trimmed V and J ends, which lost 3 bases and 2 bases, there was a span of 8 bases. Germline V CDR1 and CDR2: SNHLY, FYNNEI. CDR3 in amino acids: CASSDAVTYEQYF. CDR3 DNA sequence: TGTGCCAGCAGTGATGCGGTGACCTACGAGCAGTACTTC.

The V gene is TRBV4-2, the J gene TRBJ2-6; no reliable D call. Per the germline V gene, CDR1 is LGHNA and CDR2 is YNFKEQ. Deletions cut 8 bases from V and 1 base from J, with 15 bases between. CDR3 length: 16 amino acids. In DNA form, the CDR3 reads TGTGCCAGCCGAAAAGGGCCGACTTCTGGGGCCAACGTCCTGACTTTC. This sequence encodes CASRKGPTSGANVLTF.

This chain links TRBV5-5 with TRBJ1-2; D not resolved. CDR1 is SGHKS and CDR2 is YYEKEE in the germline V gene (reference sequence). Trimming left V 9 bases short and J 0 bases short, with 12 bases between. The CDR3 is 13 amino acids. This CDR3 is CATNDGSNYGYTF. The CDR3 DNA is TGTGCCACTAACGATGGCTCTAACTATGGCTACACCTTC. Filled out from reference TRBV5-5 and TRBJ1-2, the complete variable domain reads DAGVTQSPTHLIKTRGQQVTLRCSPISGHKSVSWYQQVLGQGPQFIFQYYEKEERGRGNFPDRFSARQFPNYSSELNVNALLLGDSALYLCATNDGSNYGYTFGSGTRLTVV.

This chain uses TRBV2 with TRBJ2-3, with 10 bases that match TRBD2. In germline, CDR1 is SNHLY, CDR2 FYNNEI. The CDR3 is 16 amino acids. The J segment lost 1 base and the V segment lost 5 bases, leaving 6 bases of the junction unmatched. The CDR3 coding sequence is TGTGCCAGCAGTACGAAGCGGGGGGGTGGCACAGATACGCAGTATTTT. Protein sequence: CASSTKRGGGTDTQYF. Looking up the rest from reference TRBV2 and TRBJ2-3 gives the full variable domain: EPEVTQTPSHQVTQMGQEVILRCVPISNHLYFYWYRQILGQKVEFLVSFYNNEISEKSEIFDDQFSVERPDGSNFTLKIRSTKLEDSAMYFCASSTKRGGGTDTQYFGPGTRLTVL.

This chain uses TRBV6-5 with TRBJ2-1, with TRBD1 matching over 7 bases. V was pared by 3 bases and J by 3 bases, with 5 bases of the junction left unmatched. Per the germline V gene, CDR1 is MNHEY and CDR2 is SVGAGI. The CDR3 consists of 15 residues. The CDR3 nucleotides read TGTGCCAGCAGTTATACGAGGGGGCACTACAATGAGCAGTTCTTC. Protein sequence: CASSYTRGHYNEQFF.

The chain combines TRBV28 with TRBJ1-5; no reliable D call. CDR1 is MDHEN and CDR2 is SYDVKM in the germline V gene. CDR3 size: 16 residues. Trimming shortened V by 2 bases and J by 6 bases, and 17 bases separated the two germline ends. In DNA, the CDR3 is TGTGCCAGCAGTTTAGCGTCCAAGCGAGGAGGTCAGCCCCAGCATTTT. Amino acid sequence: CASSLASKRGGQPQHF.

The chain uses TRBV5-1 and TRBJ2-3; 9 nucleotides match TRBD1. The germline V gene encodes CDR1 SGHRS and CDR2 YFSETQ. The CDR3 runs to 17 residues. After removal of 0 bases from V and 6 bases from J, the junction contained 11 bases not matched to a gene. The CDR3 spells CASSLAEGTGHSDTQYF. CDR3 nucleotides: TGCGCCAGCAGCTTGGCTGAAGGGACAGGGCATTCGGATACGCAGTATTTT.